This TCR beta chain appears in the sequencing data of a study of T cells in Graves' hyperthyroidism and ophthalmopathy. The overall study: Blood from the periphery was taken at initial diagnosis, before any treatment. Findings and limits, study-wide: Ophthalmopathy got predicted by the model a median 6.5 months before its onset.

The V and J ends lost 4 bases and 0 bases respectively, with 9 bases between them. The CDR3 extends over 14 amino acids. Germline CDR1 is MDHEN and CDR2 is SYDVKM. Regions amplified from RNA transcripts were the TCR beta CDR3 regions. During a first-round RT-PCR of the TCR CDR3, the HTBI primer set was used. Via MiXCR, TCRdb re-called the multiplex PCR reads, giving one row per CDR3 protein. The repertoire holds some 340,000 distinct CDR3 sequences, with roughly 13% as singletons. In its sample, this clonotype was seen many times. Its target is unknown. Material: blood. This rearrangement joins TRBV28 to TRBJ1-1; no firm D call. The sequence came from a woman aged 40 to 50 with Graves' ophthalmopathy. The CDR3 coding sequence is TGTGCCAGCAGTTCGCTTTCAATGAACACTGAAGCTTTCTTT. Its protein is CASSSLSMNTEAFF.